These T cell receptor beta chains were read from a single sample in a study of cytomegalovirus exposure and HLA in healthy donors. Libraries were prepared by immunoSEQ multiplex PCR; TCRdb keeps only in-frame clonotypes and omits some of them. The table has 100,000 to 130,000 clones, around 76% seen once. Sequencing input: PBMCs. These receptors all come from a man aged 18-30 years in good health and CMV-seronegative. The CDR3 runs from the conserved cysteine through the conserved F or W. Each record gives: CDR3 protein, CDR3 DNA, clone size, V gene, J gene, D gene. The D gene is left open where the match is weak. Size is omitted from some rows. Given values are once, few, many or a class for expanded clones.

CASSHPPDSNTEAFF	TGTGCCAGCAGCCACCCCCCGGACAGTAACACTGAAGCTTTCTTT	few	TRBV14	TRBJ1-1	-
CASSLSGLYEQYF	TGTGCCAGCAGTTTGAGTGGACTCTACGAGCAGTACTTC	-	TRBV28	TRBJ2-7	-
CASSLALTRAFF	TGTGCCAGCAGCTTAGCCCTTACGCGGGCTTTCTTT	-	TRBV11-2	TRBJ1-1	-
CASSVGAESSYEQYF	TGTGCCAGCAGCGTAGGGGCCGAAAGCTCCTACGAGCAGTACTTC	once	TRBV9	TRBJ2-7	-
CASSILDFGELFF	TGTGCCAGTAGTATATTAGATTTCGGGGAGCTGTTTTTT	-	TRBV19	TRBJ2-2	-
CASSFLGAGNTIYF	TGTGCCAGCAGTTTTCTCGGGGCTGGAAACACCATATATTTT	-	TRBV27	TRBJ1-3	-
CASSPPIDTQYF	TGTGCCAGCAGCCCCCCAATAGATACGCAGTATTTT	once	TRBV7-9	TRBJ2-3	-
CSVLRGSIEVGELFF	TGCAGCGTCCTTCGGGGGTCCATAGAGGTCGGGGAGCTGTTTTTT	-	TRBV29-1	TRBJ2-2	-
CASSQIGSGVYNEQFF	TGCGCCAGCAGCCAAATTGGGTCGGGGGTATACAATGAGCAGTTCTTC	-	TRBV4-3	TRBJ2-1	-
CASKGTGRLEKLFF	TGTGCCAGCAAAGGGACAGGGAGACTTGAAAAACTGTTTTTT	-	TRBV6-5	TRBJ1-4	TRBD1
CATSRGPLGAYTF	TGTGCCACCAGCAGAGGCCCACTGGGGGCCTACACCTTC	-	TRBV15	TRBJ1-2	-
CASSSSGSGNTIYF	TGCGCCAGCAGTAGTTCAGGCTCTGGAAACACCATATATTTT	few	TRBV5-1	TRBJ1-3	-
CASSVGGTQLGTIYF	TGTGCCAGCAGCGTAGGCGGGACCCAACTAGGGACCATATATTTT	-	TRBV9	TRBJ1-3	-
CASSFQINQPQHF	TGTGCCAGCAGCTTCCAGATCAATCAGCCCCAGCATTTT	-	TRBV7-8	TRBJ1-5	-
CASSHTTDRRPNSPLHF	TGCGCCAGCAGCCATACCACGGACAGGCGGCCTAATTCACCCCTCCACTTT	once	TRBV4-1	TRBJ1-6	TRBD1
CASSFRDRGNEQFF	TGTGCCAGCAGCTTCCGGGACAGGGGAAATGAGCAGTTCTTC	-	TRBV5-6	TRBJ2-1	TRBD1
CASSLRGTGREKLFF	TGTGCCAGCTCACTAAGAGGGACAGGGAGAGAAAAACTGTTTTTT	-	TRBV18	TRBJ1-4	TRBD1
CASSPLRRDYEQYF	TGTGCCAGCTCCCCGCTCCGGAGGGATTACGAGCAGTACTTC	few	TRBV6-5	TRBJ2-7	-
CSVATGVEAFF	TGCAGCGTTGCGACAGGGGTTGAAGCTTTCTTT	-	TRBV29-1	TRBJ1-1	TRBD1
CASRQDGGKNTGELFF	TGTGCCAGCAGGCAAGATGGGGGGAAGAACACCGGGGAGCTGTTTTTT	-	TRBV6-6	TRBJ2-2	-
CASSIGTATGNTIYF	TGTGCCAGCAGCATCGGGACAGCTACGGGAAACACCATATATTTT	-	TRBV5-8	TRBJ1-3	TRBD1
CARRGGELEPHEQYF	TGTGCCAGGCGGGGGGGCGAGTTGGAGCCACACGAGCAGTACTTC	-	TRBV2	TRBJ2-7	TRBD2
CASSEQNTGELFF	TGCGCCAGCAGTGAACAGAACACCGGGGAGCTGTTTTTT	many	TRBV10-1	TRBJ2-2	-
CASSVPGNTEAFF	TGTGCCAGCAGTGTCCCGGGGAACACTGAAGCTTTCTTT	few	TRBV25-1	TRBJ1-1	-
CASSLQGDGYTF	TGTGCCAGCTCCCTACAGGGGGATGGCTACACCTTC	few	TRBV18	TRBJ1-2	TRBD1
CASGGYTGELFF	TGTGCCAGCGGAGGGTATACCGGGGAGCTGTTTTTT	-	TRBV28	TRBJ2-2	-
CASSLSWGDEQYF	TGCGCCAGCAGCTTGTCTTGGGGCGACGAGCAGTACTTC	few	TRBV5-1	TRBJ2-7	-
CASSNIGGPVEQFF	TGTGCCAGCAGCAACATAGGCGGGCCGGTTGAGCAGTTCTTC	few	TRBV5-5	TRBJ2-1	-
CASSLVGGEQAFF	TGCGCCAGCAGCTTGGTTGGAGGGGAGCAAGCTTTCTTT	-	TRBV5-1	TRBJ1-1	-
CASSLDGTGTDEQYF	TGTGCCAGCAGCTTAGACGGGACAGGGACCGACGAGCAGTACTTC	-	TRBV7-2	TRBJ2-7	TRBD1
CASSPGQGDLTQYF	TGTGCCAGCAGCCCAGGACAGGGCGATTTGACGCAGTATTTT	few	TRBV5-8	TRBJ2-3	TRBD1
CASSQRYRVNEKLFF	TGCGCCAGCAGCCAAAGATACAGGGTTAATGAAAAACTGTTTTTT	-	TRBV4-3	TRBJ1-4	-
CASSLVDGGSPLHF	TGTGCCAGCAGCTTGGTGGACGGGGGATCACCCCTCCACTTT	-	TRBV5-4	TRBJ1-6	-
CASRSRDRGGGYTF	TGCGCCAGCAGGAGTCGGGACAGGGGGGGTGGCTACACCTTC	-	TRBV23-1	TRBJ1-2	TRBD1
CASSLASGAYNEQFF	TGCGCCAGCAGCTTGGCCTCAGGGGCCTACAATGAGCAGTTCTTC	once	TRBV5-1	TRBJ2-1	-
CATSGTSGRETQYF	TGTGCCACCAGCGGAACTAGCGGTAGAGAGACCCAGTACTTC	-	TRBV15	TRBJ2-5	TRBD2
CASSQERSSGVPDTQYF	TGCGCCAGCAGCCAAGAGAGGTCTAGCGGGGTGCCAGATACGCAGTATTTT	-	TRBV4-3	TRBJ2-3	TRBD2
CASSLVLDYGYTF	TGCGCCAGCAGCTTGGTACTGGACTATGGCTACACCTTC	-	TRBV5-1	TRBJ1-2	-
CASSEGRGQETQYF	TGTGCCAGCAGTGAGGGCAGGGGGCAAGAGACCCAGTACTTC	once	TRBV6-1	TRBJ2-5	TRBD1
CAISVKLAGYEQYF	TGTGCCATCAGTGTAAAACTAGCGGGCTACGAGCAGTACTTC	once	TRBV10-3	TRBJ2-7	TRBD2
CASSAEVPKQTGELFF	TGTGCCAGCTCCGCCGAGGTCCCTAAGCAAACCGGGGAGCTGTTTTTT	-	TRBV18	TRBJ2-2	-
CASSYYRGNSPLHF	TGTGCCAGCAGTTACTACAGGGGGAATTCACCCCTCCACTTT	-	TRBV6-5	TRBJ1-6	TRBD1
CASKLQGLSSYEQYF	TGTGCCAGCAAGCTCCAGGGTTTAAGCTCCTACGAGCAGTACTTC	-	TRBV2	TRBJ2-7	-
CSSSEDGIDRGGYEQYF	TGTTCCAGCAGCGAAGACGGAATAGACAGGGGGGGCTACGAGCAGTACTTC	-	TRBV7-9	TRBJ2-7	TRBD1
CASHMGSYGANVLTF	TGTGCCAGCCACATGGGTAGCTACGGGGCCAACGTCCTGACTTTC	-	TRBV7-2	TRBJ2-6	-
CSSSLDSYEQYF	TGTTCCAGCAGCCTTGACAGCTACGAGCAGTACTTC	-	TRBV7-9	TRBJ2-7	-
CSVGAAAGSPLHF	TGCAGCGTTGGCGCCGCGGCCGGTTCACCCCTCCACTTT	-	TRBV29-1	TRBJ1-6	-
CASSLRTDTQYF	TGTGCCAGCAGCCTACGAACAGATACGCAGTATTTT	once	TRBV5-5	TRBJ2-3	-
CASNPNRQSNYGYTF	TGTGCCAGTAATCCGAATCGACAGTCTAACTATGGCTACACCTTC	-	TRBV19	TRBJ1-2	-
CATSRGNKGGQQETQYF	TGTGCCACCAGCAGAGGCAATAAAGGGGGACAACAAGAGACCCAGTACTTC	-	TRBV15	TRBJ2-5	-